This T cell receptor beta chain was retrieved from a study of shared clonotypes between healthy human individuals. Whole-study context: Each donor had three CD4 naive, three CD4 memory, two CD8 naive and one CD8 memory plate. Findings and limits, study-wide: Naive subsets usually exceeded memory subsets in estimated richness.

Tens of thousands of T cell genomes, or roughly 200 ng DNA, went into the sorted-subset replicate PCRs. Assay: immunoSEQ multiplex PCR; the TCRdb copy retains only in-frame clones and omits some. The data hold 2,500,000 or so clones, with about 90% observed a single time. CDR3 length equals 15 residues. The V and J ends lost 6 bases and 4 bases, in that order; junction bases with no gene match: 6. The germline V gene encodes CDR1 MNHEY and CDR2 SVGAGI. Concerning this clone itself: Its cognate antigen is unknown.

The chain is built from TRBV6-5 and TRBJ2-1, with TRBD2 identical over 10 bases. This clonotype originated in a man in his late teens or twenties in good health. Some clones in this sample may be carry-over from other donors' samples. Sample: naive CD4+ T cells from PBMCs. Subset: CD45RA+ positively selected. The CDR3 nucleotides are TGTGCCAGCAGCCCAAGCGGGAGGGGGTACAATGAGCAGTTCTTC. Its protein is CASSPSGRGYNEQFF.